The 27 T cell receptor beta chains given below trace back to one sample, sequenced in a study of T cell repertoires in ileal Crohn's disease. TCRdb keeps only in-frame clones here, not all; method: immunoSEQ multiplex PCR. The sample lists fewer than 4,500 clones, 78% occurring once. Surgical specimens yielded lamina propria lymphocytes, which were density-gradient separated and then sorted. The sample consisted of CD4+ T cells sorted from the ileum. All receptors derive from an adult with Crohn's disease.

This chain's CDR3 is CASSRGQNTEAFF. CDR3 DNA: TGTGCCAGCAGCCGTGGACAGAACACTGAAGCTTTCTTT. This chain connects TRBV7-6 to TRBJ1-1, with a possible D match to TRBD1 (5 bases). This CDR3 has 13 amino acids. CDR1 and CDR2 (germline): SGHVS, FNYEAQ. V was cut by 5 bases and J by 1 base, with 8 bases left in between.

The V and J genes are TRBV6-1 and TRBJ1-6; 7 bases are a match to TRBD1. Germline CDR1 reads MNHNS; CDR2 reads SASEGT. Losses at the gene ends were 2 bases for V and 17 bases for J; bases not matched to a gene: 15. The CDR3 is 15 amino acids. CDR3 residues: CASSEQGGAWSAFHF. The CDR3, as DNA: TGTGCCAGCAGTGAACAGGGGGGCGCTTGGTCCGCGTTCCACTTT.

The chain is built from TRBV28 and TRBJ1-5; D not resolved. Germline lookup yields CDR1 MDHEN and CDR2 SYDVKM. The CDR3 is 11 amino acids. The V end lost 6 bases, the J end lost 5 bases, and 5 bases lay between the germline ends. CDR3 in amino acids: CASSSDQPQHF. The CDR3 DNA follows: TGTGCCAGCAGCTCAGATCAGCCCCAGCATTTT. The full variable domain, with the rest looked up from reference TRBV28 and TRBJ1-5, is DVKVTQSSRYLVKRTGEKVFLECVQDMDHENMFWYRQDPGLGLRLIYFSYDVKMKEKGDIPEGYSVSREKKERFSLILESASTNQTSMYLCASSSDQPQHFGDGTRLSIL.

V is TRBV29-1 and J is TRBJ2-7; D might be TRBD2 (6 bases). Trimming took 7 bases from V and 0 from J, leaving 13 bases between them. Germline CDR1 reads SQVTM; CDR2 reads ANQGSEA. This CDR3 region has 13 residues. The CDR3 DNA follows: TGCAGCGCGGGGGACTTCAGCTCCTACGAGCAGTACTTC. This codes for CSAGDFSSYEQYF.

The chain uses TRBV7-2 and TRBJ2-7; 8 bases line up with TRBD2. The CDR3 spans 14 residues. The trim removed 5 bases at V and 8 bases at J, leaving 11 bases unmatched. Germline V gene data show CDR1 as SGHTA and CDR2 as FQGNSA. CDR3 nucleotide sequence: TGTGCCAGCAGCCCCACCGGGGGGGTCGGGAAGCAGTACTTC. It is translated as CASSPTGGVGKQYF.

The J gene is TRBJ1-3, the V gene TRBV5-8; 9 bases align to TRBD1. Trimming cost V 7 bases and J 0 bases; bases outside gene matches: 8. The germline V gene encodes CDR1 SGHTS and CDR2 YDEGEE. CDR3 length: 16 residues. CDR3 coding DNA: TGTGCCAGCTTCCTCGACAGGGGGTCCTCTGGAAACACCATATATTTT. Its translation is CASFLDRGSSGNTIYF. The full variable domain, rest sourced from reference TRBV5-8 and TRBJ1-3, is EAGVTQSPTHLIKTRGQQATLRCSPISGHTSVYWYQQALGLGLQFLLWYDEGEERNRGNFPPRFSGRQFPNYSSELNVNALELEDSALYLCASFLDRGSSGNTIYFGEGSWLTVV.

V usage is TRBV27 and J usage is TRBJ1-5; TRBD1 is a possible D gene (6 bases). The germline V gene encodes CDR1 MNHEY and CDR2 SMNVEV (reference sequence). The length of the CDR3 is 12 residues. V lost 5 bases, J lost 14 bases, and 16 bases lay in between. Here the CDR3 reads CASSPLDSVEHF. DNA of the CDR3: TGTGCCAGCAGTCCACTGGACAGTGTGGAGCATTTT.

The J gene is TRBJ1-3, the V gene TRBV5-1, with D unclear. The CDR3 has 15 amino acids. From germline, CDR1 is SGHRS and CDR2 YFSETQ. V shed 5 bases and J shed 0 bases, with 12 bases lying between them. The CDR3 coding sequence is TGCGCCAGCAGTCCAACTGCATACTCTGGAAACACCATATATTTT. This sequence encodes CASSPTAYSGNTIYF.

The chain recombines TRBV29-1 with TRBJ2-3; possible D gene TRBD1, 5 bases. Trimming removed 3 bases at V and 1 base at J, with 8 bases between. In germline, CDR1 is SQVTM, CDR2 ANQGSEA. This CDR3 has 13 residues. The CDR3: CSVDGRGTDTQYF. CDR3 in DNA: TGCAGCGTTGACGGCAGGGGCACAGATACGCAGTATTTT.

CDR3 bases: TGTGCCAGCAGCTCGCTGACTAGCGGGTTACAAGAGACCCAGTACTTC. This translates into CASSSLTSGLQETQYF. The genes are TRBV5-6 and TRBJ2-5; 10 bases agree with TRBD2. There are 16 residues in the CDR3. The ends lost 3 bases at V and 2 bases at J; junction bases unmatched: 7. In germline, CDR1 is SGHDT, CDR2 YYEEEE.

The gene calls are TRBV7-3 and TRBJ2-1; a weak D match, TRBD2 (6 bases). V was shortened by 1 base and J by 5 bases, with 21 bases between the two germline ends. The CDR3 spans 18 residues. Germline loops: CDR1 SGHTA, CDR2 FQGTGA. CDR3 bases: TGTGCCAGCAGCTTAAAAATTGCGGGGTCAAAGGGCGACAATGAGCAGTTCTTC. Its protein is CASSLKIAGSKGDNEQFF.

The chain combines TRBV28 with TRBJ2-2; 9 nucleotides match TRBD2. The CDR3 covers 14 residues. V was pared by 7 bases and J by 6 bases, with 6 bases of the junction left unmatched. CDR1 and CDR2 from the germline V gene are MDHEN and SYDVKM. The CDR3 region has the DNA TGTGCCAGCATTGGCGGGGGGGCCCCCGGGGAGCTGTTTTTT. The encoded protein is CASIGGGAPGELFF.

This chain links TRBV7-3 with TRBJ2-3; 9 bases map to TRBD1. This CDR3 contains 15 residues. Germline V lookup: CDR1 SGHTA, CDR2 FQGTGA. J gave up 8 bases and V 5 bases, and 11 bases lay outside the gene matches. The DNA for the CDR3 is TGTGCCAGCAGCCCCCCACAGGGGGCGTTTGGTACGCAGTATTTT. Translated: CASSPPQGAFGTQYF.

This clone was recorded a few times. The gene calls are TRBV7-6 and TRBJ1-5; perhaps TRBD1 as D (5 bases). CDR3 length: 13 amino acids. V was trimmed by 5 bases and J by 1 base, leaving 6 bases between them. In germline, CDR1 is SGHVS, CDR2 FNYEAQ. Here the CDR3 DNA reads TGTGCCAGCAGCCCAGGGAGCAATCAGCCCCAGCATTTT. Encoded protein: CASSPGSNQPQHF.

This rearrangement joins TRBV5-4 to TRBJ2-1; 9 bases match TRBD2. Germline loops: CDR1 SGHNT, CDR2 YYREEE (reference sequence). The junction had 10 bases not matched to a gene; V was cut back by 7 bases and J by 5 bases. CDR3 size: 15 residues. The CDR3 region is CASRGGELIDNEQFF. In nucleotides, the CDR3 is TGTGCCAGCCGCGGGGGGGAGCTGATTGACAATGAGCAGTTCTTC.

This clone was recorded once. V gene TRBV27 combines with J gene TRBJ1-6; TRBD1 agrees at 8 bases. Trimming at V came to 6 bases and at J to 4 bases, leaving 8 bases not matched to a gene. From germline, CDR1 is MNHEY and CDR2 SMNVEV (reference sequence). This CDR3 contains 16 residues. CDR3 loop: CASSSPGTGYNSPLHF. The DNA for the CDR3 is TGTGCCAGCAGCAGCCCCGGGACAGGATATAATTCACCCCTCCACTTT.

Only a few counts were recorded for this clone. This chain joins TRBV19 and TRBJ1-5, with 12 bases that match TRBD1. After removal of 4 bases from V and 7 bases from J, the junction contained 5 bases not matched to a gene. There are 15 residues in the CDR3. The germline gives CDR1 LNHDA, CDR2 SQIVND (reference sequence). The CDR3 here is CASSTGTGGEQPQHF. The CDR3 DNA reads TGTGCCAGTAGTACAGGGACAGGGGGCGAACAGCCCCAGCATTTT.

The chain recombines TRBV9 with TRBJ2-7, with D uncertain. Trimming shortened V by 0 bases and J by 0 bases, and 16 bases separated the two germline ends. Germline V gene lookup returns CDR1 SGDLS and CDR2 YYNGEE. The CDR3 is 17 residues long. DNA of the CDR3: TGTGCCAGCAGCGTAGTTCTGACACCAAGACCCTCCTACGAGCAGTACTTC. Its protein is CASSVVLTPRPSYEQYF.

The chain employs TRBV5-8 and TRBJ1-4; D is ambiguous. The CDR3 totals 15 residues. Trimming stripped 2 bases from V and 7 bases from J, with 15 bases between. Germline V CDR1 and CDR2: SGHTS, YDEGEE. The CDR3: CASSFSWGVGEKLFF. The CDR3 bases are TGTGCCAGCAGCTTTTCTTGGGGAGTAGGTGAAAAACTGTTTTTT.

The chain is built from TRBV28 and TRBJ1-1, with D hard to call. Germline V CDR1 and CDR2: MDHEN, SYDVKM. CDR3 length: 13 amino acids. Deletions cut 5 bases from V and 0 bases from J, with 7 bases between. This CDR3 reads CASSPPLNTEAFF. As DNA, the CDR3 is TGTGCCAGCAGTCCCCCGTTGAACACTGAAGCTTTCTTT. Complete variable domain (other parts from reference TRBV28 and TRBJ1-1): DVKVTQSSRYLVKRTGEKVFLECVQDMDHENMFWYRQDPGLGLRLIYFSYDVKMKEKGDIPEGYSVSREKKERFSLILESASTNQTSMYLCASSPPLNTEAFFGQGTRLTVV.

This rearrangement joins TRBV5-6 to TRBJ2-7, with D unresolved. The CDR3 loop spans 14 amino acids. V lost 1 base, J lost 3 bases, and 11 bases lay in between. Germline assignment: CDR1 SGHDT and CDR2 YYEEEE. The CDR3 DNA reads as TGTGCCAGCAGCTTGCTTCAAGGAGTCTACGAGCAGTACTTC. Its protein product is CASSLLQGVYEQYF.

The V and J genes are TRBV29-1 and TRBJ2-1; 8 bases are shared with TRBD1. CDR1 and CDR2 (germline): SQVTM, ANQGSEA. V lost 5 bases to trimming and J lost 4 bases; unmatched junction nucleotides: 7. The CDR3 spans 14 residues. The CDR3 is CSVLPGQVYNEQFF. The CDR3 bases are TGCAGCGTTCTACCGGGACAGGTATACAATGAGCAGTTCTTC.

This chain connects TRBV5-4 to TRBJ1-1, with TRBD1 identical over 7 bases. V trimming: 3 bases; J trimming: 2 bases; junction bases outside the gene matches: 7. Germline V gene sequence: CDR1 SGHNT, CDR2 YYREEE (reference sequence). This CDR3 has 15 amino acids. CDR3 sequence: CASSYFDRDNTEAFF. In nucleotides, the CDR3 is TGTGCCAGCAGCTATTTTGACAGGGACAACACTGAAGCTTTCTTT.

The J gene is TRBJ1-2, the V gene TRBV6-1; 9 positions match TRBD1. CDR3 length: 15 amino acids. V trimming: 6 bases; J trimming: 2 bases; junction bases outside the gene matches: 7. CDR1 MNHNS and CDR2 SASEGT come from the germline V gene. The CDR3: CASSLPGQGNYGYTF. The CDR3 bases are TGTGCCAGCAGCCTCCCGGGACAGGGAAACTATGGCTACACCTTC.

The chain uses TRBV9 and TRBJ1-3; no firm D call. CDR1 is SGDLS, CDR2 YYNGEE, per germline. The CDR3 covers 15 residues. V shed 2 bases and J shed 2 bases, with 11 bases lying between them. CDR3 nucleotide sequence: TGTGCCAGCAGCGTCTCGGTAGTGGCTGGAAACACCATATATTTT. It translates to CASSVSVVAGNTIYF.

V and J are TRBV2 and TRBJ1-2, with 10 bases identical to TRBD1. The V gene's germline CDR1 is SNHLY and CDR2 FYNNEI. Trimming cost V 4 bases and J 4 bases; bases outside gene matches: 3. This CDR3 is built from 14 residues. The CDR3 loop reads CASSGQGAVYGYTF. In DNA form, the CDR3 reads TGTGCCAGCAGTGGACAGGGGGCGGTCTATGGCTACACCTTC.

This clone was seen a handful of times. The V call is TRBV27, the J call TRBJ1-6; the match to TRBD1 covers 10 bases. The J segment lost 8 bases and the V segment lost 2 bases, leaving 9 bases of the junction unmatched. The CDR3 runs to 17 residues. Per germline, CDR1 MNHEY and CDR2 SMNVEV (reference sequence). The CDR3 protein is CASSLTPTGGFYSPLHF. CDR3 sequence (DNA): TGTGCCAGCAGTTTAACTCCGACAGGGGGCTTTTATTCACCCCTCCACTTT.